This T cell receptor (beta chain) stems from a study of cytomegalovirus exposure and HLA in healthy donors. Germline V gene data show CDR1 as SSHAT and CDR2 as FNYEAQ (reference sequence). The CDR3 loop spans 13 amino acids. A multiplex PCR was run with 60 Vbeta primers and 13 Jbeta primers. Measured with immunoSEQ multiplex PCR; TCRdb has only the in-frame clones, and not every one. Among about 160,000 clones, 82% were seen once, and the ten largest hold approximately 12%. Notes on this clone: Germline is not matched at one junction end, which may reflect a read error.

The TCR was taken from a man aged 50 or older in good health and CMV-seropositive. The rearrangement joins TRBV7-7 to TRBJ1-1; D not certain. Sequences were obtained from PBMCs. The DNA of the CDR3 is TGTGCTAGCAGCTTAGAAAGAGGATCTGAAGCTTTCTTT. Protein sequence: CASSLERGSEAFF.